This T cell receptor (beta chain) was identified in a study of T-cell reconstitution after alpha-beta-depleted transplantation in children. Overall study findings and caveats: T-cell counts and diversity were attributed mostly to newly produced T cells one year after transplant.

The CDR3 is 16 residues long. The germline gives CDR1 SQVTM, CDR2 ANQGSEA. V trimming: 8 bases; J trimming: 2 bases; junction bases outside the gene matches: 10. This clonotype was seen repeatedly, ten times or more. Antigen specificity is unknown. Unique molecular identifiers were incorporated during preparation of the TCRbeta library. TCRdb analysed the PCR reads with MiXCR anew, one entry per CDR3 protein. This sample has 750,000 to 950,000 distinct CDR3 sequences, with approximately 15% found just once. Source: PBMCs, mostly from graft donor cells, taken 360 days after TCRalphabeta/CD19-depleted stem cell transplant. The receptor's source is a male patient aged 5 to 17 who had a stem cell transplant for acute lymphoblastic leukemia, so the T cells may come from the graft donor. The rearrangement joins TRBV29-1 to TRBJ2-1, with 12 bases lining up with TRBD2. As DNA, the CDR3 is TGCAGCTTTCGACTAGCGGGAGTCTCGCCCTACAATGAGCAGTTCTTC. Protein product: CSFRLAGVSPYNEQFF.